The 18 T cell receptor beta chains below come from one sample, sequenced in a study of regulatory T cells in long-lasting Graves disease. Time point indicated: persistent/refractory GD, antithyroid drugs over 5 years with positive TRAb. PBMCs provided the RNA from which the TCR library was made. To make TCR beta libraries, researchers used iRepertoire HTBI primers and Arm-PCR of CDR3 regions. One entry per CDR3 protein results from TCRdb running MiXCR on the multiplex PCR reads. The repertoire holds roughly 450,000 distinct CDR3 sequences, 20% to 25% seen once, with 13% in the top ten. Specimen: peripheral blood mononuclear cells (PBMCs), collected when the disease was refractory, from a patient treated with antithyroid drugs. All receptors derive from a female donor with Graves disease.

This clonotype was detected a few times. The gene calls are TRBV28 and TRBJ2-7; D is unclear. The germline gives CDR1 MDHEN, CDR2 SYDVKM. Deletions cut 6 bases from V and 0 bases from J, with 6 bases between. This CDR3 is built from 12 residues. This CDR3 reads CASRQSSYEQYF. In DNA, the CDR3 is TGTGCCAGCAGACAAAGCTCCTACGAGCAGTACTTC.

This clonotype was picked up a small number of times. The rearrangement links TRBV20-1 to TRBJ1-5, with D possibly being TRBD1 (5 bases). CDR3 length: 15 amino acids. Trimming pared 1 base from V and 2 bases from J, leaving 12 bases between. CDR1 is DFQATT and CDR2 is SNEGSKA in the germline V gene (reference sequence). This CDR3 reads CSARATGTGNQPQHF. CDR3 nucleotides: TGCAGTGCTAGAGCAACCGGGACGGGCAATCAGCCCCAGCATTTT.

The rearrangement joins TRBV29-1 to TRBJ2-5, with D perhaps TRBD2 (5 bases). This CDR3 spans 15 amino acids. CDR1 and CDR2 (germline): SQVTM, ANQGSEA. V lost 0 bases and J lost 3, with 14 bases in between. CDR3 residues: CSVEDISGKEETQYF. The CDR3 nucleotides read TGCAGCGTTGAAGATATTTCGGGGAAAGAAGAGACCCAGTACTTC.

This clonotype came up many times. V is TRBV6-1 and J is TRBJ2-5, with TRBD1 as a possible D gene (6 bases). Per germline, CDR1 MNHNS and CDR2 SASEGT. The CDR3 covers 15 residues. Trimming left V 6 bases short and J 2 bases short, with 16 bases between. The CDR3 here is CASSLQGTGQETQYF. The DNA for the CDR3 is TGTGCCAGCAGCCTACAGGGAACGGGTCAAGAGACCCAGTACTTC.

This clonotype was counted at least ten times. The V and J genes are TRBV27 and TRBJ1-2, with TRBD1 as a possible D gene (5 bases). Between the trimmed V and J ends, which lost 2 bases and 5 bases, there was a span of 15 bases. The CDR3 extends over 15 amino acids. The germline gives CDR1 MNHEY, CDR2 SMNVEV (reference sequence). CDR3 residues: CASSLRRGPTYGYTF. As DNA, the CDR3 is TGTGCCAGCAGTTTACGACGGGGCCCCACTTATGGCTACACCTTC.

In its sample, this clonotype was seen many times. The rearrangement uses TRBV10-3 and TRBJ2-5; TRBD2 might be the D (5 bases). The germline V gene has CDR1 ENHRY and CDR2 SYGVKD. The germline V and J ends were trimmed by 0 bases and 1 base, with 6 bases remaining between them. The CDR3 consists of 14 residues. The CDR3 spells CAISESEGQETQYF. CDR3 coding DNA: TGTGCCATCAGTGAGTCAGAGGGCCAAGAGACCCAGTACTTC.

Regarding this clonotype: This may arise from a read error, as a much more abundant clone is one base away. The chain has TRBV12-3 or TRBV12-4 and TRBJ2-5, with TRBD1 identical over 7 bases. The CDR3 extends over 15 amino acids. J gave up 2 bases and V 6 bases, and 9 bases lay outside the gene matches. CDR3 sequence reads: CASSFGTEEQETQYF. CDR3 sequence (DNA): TGTGCCAGCAGCTTCGGGACAGAGGAACAAGAGACCCAGTACTTC.

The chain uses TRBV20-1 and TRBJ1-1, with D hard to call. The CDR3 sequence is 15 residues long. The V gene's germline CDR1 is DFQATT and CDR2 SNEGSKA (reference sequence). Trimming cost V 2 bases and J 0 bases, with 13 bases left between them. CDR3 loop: CSARKWEVLNTEAFF. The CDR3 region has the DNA TGCAGTGCTAGAAAATGGGAAGTTTTGAACACTGAAGCTTTCTTT.

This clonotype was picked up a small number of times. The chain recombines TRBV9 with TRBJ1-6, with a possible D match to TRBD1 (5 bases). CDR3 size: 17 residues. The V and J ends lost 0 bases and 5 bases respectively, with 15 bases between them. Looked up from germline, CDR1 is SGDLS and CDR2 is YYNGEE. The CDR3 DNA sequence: TGTGCCAGCAGCGTAGAATCGGGTGGGGCAAATAATTCACCCCTCCACTTT. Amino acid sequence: CASSVESGGANNSPLHF.

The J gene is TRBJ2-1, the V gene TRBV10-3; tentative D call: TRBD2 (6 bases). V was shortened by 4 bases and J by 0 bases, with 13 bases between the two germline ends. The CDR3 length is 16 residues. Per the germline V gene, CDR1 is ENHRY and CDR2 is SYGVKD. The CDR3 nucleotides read TGTGCCATCAGTGGGGCAGGAGGGCGCTCCTACAATGAGCAGTTCTTC. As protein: CAISGAGGRSYNEQFF.

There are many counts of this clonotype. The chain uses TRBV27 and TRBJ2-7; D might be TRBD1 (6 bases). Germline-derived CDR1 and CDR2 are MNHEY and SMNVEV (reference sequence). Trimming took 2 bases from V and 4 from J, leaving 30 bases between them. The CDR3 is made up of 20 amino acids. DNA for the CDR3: TGTGCCAGCAGTTTAAACAGGCCTCCACCTACGGGCAGGGGTTCTTACGAGCAGTACTTC. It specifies CASSLNRPPPTGRGSYEQYF.

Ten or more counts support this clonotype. The CDR3 DNA is TGCAGTGCTAGGCTGGGGGTTAGCGCCCAAAGGGCTGAAGCTTTCTTT. Its protein is CSARLGVSAQRAEAFF. J is TRBJ1-1 and V is TRBV20-1; D is perhaps TRBD1 (5 bases). Trimming stripped 3 bases from V and 6 bases from J, with 23 bases between. The CDR3 spans 16 residues. Germline values: CDR1 DFQATT, CDR2 SNEGSKA (reference sequence).

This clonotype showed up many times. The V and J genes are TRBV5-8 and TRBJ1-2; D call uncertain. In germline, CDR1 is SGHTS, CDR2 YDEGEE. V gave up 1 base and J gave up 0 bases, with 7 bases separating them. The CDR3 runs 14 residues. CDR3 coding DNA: TGTGCCAGCAGCTTGTACAGAACTAACTATGGCTACACCTTC. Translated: CASSLYRTNYGYTF.

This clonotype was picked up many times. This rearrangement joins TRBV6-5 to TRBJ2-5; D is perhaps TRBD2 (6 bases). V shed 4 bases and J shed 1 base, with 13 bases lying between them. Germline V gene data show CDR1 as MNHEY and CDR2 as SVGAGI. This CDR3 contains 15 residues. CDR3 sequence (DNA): TGTGCCAGCAGTTCACCCGGGACTTCCCAAGAGACCCAGTACTTC. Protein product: CASSSPGTSQETQYF.

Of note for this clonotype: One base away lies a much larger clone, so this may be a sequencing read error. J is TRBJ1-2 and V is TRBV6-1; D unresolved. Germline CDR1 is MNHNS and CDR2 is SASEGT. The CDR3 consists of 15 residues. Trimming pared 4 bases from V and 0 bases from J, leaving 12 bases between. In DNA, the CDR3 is TGTGCCAGCAGTGGTACCATTCAAACTAACTATGGCTACACCTTC. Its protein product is CASSGTIQTNYGYTF.

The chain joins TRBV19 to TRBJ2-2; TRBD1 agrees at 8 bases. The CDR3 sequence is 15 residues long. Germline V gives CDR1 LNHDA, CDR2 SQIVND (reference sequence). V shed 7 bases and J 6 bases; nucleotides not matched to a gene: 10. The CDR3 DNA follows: TGTGCCAGTAACCTCGGACAGGGTTTGGCCGGGGAGCTGTTTTTT. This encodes CASNLGQGLAGELFF.

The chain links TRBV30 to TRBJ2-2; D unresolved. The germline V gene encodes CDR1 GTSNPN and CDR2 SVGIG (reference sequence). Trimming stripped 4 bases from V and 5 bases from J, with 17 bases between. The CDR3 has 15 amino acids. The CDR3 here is CAWMEVEADTGELFF. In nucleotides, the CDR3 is TGTGCCTGGATGGAAGTTGAGGCAGATACCGGGGAGCTGTTTTTT.

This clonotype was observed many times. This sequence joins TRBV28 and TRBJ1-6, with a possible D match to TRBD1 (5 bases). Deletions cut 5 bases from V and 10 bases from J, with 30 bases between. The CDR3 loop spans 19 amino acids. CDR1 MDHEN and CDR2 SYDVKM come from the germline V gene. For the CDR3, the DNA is TGTGCCAGCAGTCCCACCGGGACTTTCTCCCCAACGCTATACTCACCCCTCCACTTT. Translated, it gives CASSPTGTFSPTLYSPLHF.